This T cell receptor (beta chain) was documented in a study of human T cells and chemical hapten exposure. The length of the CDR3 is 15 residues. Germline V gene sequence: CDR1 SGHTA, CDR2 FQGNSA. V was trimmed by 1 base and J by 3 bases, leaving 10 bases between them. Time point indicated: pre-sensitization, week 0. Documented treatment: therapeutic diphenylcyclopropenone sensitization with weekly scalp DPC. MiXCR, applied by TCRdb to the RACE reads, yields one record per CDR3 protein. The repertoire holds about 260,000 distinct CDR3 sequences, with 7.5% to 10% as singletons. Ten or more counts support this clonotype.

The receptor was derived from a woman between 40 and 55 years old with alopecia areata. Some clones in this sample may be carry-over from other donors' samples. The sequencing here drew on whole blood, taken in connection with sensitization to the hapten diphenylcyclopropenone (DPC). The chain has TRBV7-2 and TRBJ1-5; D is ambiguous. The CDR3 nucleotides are TGTGCCAGCAGCTTAGGGGCGACTTCCAATCAGCCCCAGCATTTT. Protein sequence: CASSLGATSNQPQHF.